The sequence of this TCR beta chain was determined in a study of shared clonotypes between healthy human individuals. Study-wide points: Memory subsets generally showed lower estimated richness than naive subsets. Clonotypes not shared had lower generation probabilities than those common to all four donors.

Turning to this clone: What it binds is unknown.

The CDR3 covers 15 residues. Germline assignment: CDR1 SNHLY and CDR2 FYNNEI. The V end was cut by 3 bases, the J end by 4 bases, with 13 bases between. Produced via immunoSEQ multiplex PCR; TCRdb's table is partial and in-frame only. The table shows some 660,000 clones, with roughly 73% occurring only once. Sequencing was performed on memory CD4+ T cells sorted from blood. Indicated subset: CD45RA-negative fraction. J is TRBJ2-1 and V is TRBV2, with D hard to call. The clonotype was recovered from a woman younger than 45 in good health. CDR3 in amino acids: CASSDTGSRYNEQFF. The CDR3 DNA follows: TGTGCCAGCAGTGATACCGGGTCCCGTTACAATGAGCAGTTCTTC.